This record looks at one T cell receptor (beta chain) sequence and its context. The antigen remains unidentified. Amplification used 60 Vbeta primers and 13 Jbeta primers. Clones were sequenced by immunoSEQ multiplex PCR, and TCRdb holds only the in-frame ones, with some missing. This sample has about 190,000 clones, with over 60% found just once. The sample originates from a study of cytomegalovirus exposure and HLA in healthy donors. The overall study: There were fewer than 130 million unique TCR beta sequences, drawn from about 179 million T cells, in an earlier analysis. The study's findings and limits: For TCR beta chains, V- and J-gene trimming was later linked to a missense DCLRE1C variant. The authors reported that TCR beta sequences could predict HLA-A and HLA-B alleles. These predictions were accurate for most subjects in the first cohort. Whilst most TCR sequences proved rare, a subset of public TCRs occurred across many donors.

The TCR comes from a middle-aged woman in good health and CMV-seronegative. The specimen sequenced was PBMCs.

CDR3 DNA sequence: TGTGCCAGCAGTCGACAGGCAATGAACACTGAAGCTTTCTTT. Translating it yields CASSRQAMNTEAFF. The J gene is TRBJ1-1, the V gene TRBV6-4, with D possibly matching TRBD1 (6 bases). CDR1 is MRHNA, CDR2 SNTAGT, per germline. The CDR3 totals 14 residues. Trimming removed 5 bases at V and 0 bases at J, with 10 bases between.